These T cell receptor beta chains were read from a single sample in a study of shared clonotypes between healthy human individuals. The table came from immunoSEQ multiplex PCR; TCRdb's copy has only in-frame clones and leaves some out. The data hold approximately 2,300,000 clones, with approximately 90% observed a single time. The sample consisted of naive CD4+ T cells from PBMCs. These receptors were taken from a young man in good health. Some clones in this sample may be carry-over from other donors' samples. Both conserved end residues are part of each CDR3. D genes are given only for firm matches. Expanded clones get a size class; other rows say once, few or many, or leave the size out.

>-|TRBJ2-7|TRBV5-4|TRBD1
TGTGCCAGATCTTCGGACAGGGGAGGCGAGCAGTACTTC
CARSSDRGGEQYF
>-|TRBJ2-4|TRBV4-1|-
TGCGCCAGCAGCCAAGATAGGGGGAACTCGTGGCCAGGCATTCAGTACTTC
CASSQDRGNSWPGIQYF
>-|TRBJ2-2|TRBV28|-
TGTGCCAGCAGTCCACAGAAGGGGGAGGCCGGGGAGCTGTTTTTT
CASSPQKGEAGELFF
>-|TRBJ1-4|TRBV7-2|-
TGTGCCAGCTCACTCCGGGGGGCTAATGAAAAACTGTTTTTT
CASSLRGANEKLFF
>-|TRBJ1-1|TRBV11-2|-
TGTGCCAGCAGCCCTCGCGCGTCGATGAACACTGAAGCTTTCTTT
CASSPRASMNTEAFF
>-|TRBJ2-3|TRBV7-2|TRBD2
TGTGCCAGCAGCCTAGCGGGAGGTGCCGCAGATACGCAGTATTTT
CASSLAGGAADTQYF
>-|TRBJ2-5|TRBV5-8|TRBD1
TGTGCCAGCAGCTCCCTACACAGGGGGCCGGGGACCCAGTACTTC
CASSSLHRGPGTQYF
>-|TRBJ2-3|TRBV5-1|TRBD2
TGCGCCAGCAGCTTGGCCTTAGTTGCGGGAGACACAGATACGCAGTATTTT
CASSLALVAGDTDTQYF
>-|TRBJ1-2|TRBV19|TRBD1
TGTGCCAGTGGGACAGGACCTTCTAACTATGGCTACACCTTC
CASGTGPSNYGYTF
>-|TRBJ2-4|TRBV28|TRBD2
TGTGCCAGCAGTTCGGGGCCGGGGGGGGTTGAGTACTTC
CASSSGPGGVEYF
>-|TRBJ2-5|TRBV14|TRBD1
TGTGCCAGCAGCCAACTTACAGGGGTCCAAGAGACCCAGTACTTC
CASSQLTGVQETQYF
>-|TRBJ2-7|TRBV10-3|-
TGTGCCATCAGTGAGTCACAGGCTACTTCCTACGAGCAGTACTTC
CAISESQATSYEQYF
>-|TRBJ2-7|TRBV21-1|-
TGTGCCAGCAGCAATAACGTAGCGGGAGGGCGCTACGAGCAGTACTTC
CASSNNVAGGRYEQYF
>-|TRBJ2-3|TRBV19|TRBD2
TGTGCCAGTAGTTCACGGACTAGCGGTGGCACAGATACGCAGTATTTT
CASSSRTSGGTDTQYF
>-|TRBJ2-7|TRBV7-6|TRBD1
TGTGCCAGCAGCTTTACGGACAGGGAATTCTACGAGCAGTACTTC
CASSFTDREFYEQYF
>-|TRBJ1-2|TRBV5-1|TRBD1
TGCGCCAGCAGTACTCCGGGACAGGGGCTTTATGGCTACACCTTC
CASSTPGQGLYGYTF
>-|TRBJ2-1|TRBV7-2|TRBD1
TGTGCCAGCAGCCCTCTGGACAGGGGACGTGGTGAGCAGTTCTTC
CASSPLDRGRGEQFF
>-|TRBJ1-1|TRBV28|TRBD1
TGTGCCAGCAGTTTAACAGGGGCCCCGAACACTGAAGCTTTCTTT
CASSLTGAPNTEAFF
>-|TRBJ1-1|TRBV18|-
TGTGCCAGCTCTCCGACCCAGTCGGCCCGGAACACTGAAGCTTTCTTT
CASSPTQSARNTEAFF
>-|TRBJ1-1|TRBV7-8|-
TGTGCCAGCAGGGCGTGGGACGGGGCCACTGAAGCTTTCTTT
CASRAWDGATEAFF
>-|TRBJ2-3|TRBV7-3|TRBD2
TGTGCCAGCAGCTCGGGACTAGCGGGAGGTACAGATACGCAGTATTTT
CASSSGLAGGTDTQYF
>once|TRBJ1-5|TRBV9|-
TGTGCCAGCAGCCCCAATAGCAATCAGCCCCAGCATTTT
CASSPNSNQPQHF
>-|TRBJ2-7|TRBV6-5|-
TGTGCCAGCAGTTACTCACCGAGAATGGAGCAGTACTTC
CASSYSPRMEQYF
>-|TRBJ2-7|TRBV18|-
TGTGCCAGCTCACCATTAACAGCTTACGAGCAGTACTTC
CASSPLTAYEQYF
>-|TRBJ1-2|TRBV27|-
TGTGCCAGCAGTTTATTGGACAGTAACTATGGCTACACCTTC
CASSLLDSNYGYTF
>-|TRBJ2-7|TRBV27|-
TGTGCCAGCAGTTTTTATAGAGGTGGGAGCGAGCAGTACTTC
CASSFYRGGSEQYF
>-|TRBJ2-5|TRBV6-4|TRBD2
TGTGCCAGCAGTGGAAAAAGGGCGGGAGGGTGGATGGAGACCCAGTACTTC
CASSGKRAGGWMETQYF
>-|TRBJ2-3|TRBV21-1|-
TGTGCCAGCATCCCCCCAGGGGGTAGCACAGATACGCAGTATTTT
CASIPPGGSTDTQYF
>-|TRBJ2-2|TRBV25-1|TRBD1
TGTGCCAGCAGTGAACCCGGGACAGGGATGGCCGGGGAGCTGTTTTTT
CASSEPGTGMAGELFF
>-|TRBJ2-1|TRBV5-1|-
TGCGCCAGCACCGCAATCGGGCGGGACATGGCGTCCAATGAGCAGTTCTTC
CASTAIGRDMASNEQFF
>-|TRBJ1-1|TRBV27|-
TGTGCCAGCAGTAGATGGACAGAGAACACTGAAGCTTTCTTT
CASSRWTENTEAFF
>-|TRBJ1-5|TRBV7-2|-
TGTGCCAGCAGCCCCTGGACGGGAAATAGCAATCAGCCCCAGCATTTT
CASSPWTGNSNQPQHF
>-|TRBJ2-5|TRBV4-3|TRBD1
TGCGCCAGCAGCCCAGACAGGGGTCAAGAGACCCAGTACTTC
CASSPDRGQETQYF
>-|TRBJ1-3|TRBV28|-
TGTGCCAGCAGTTTAGGGTCACTGGGGGGAAACACCATATATTTT
CASSLGSLGGNTIYF
>-|TRBJ1-5|TRBV2|-
TGTGCCAGCAGTGAGAGGCTCCCGAGCGGCCAGCCCCAGCATTTT
CASSERLPSGQPQHF
>-|TRBJ1-5|TRBV5-5|-
TGTGCCAGCAGCCCGGACGATGGAGCTTATCAGCCCCAGCATTTT
CASSPDDGAYQPQHF
>-|TRBJ2-5|TRBV6-5|-
TGTGCCAGCGGCGGGCAGAAAGAGACCCAGTACTTC
CASGGQKETQYF
>once|TRBJ2-7|TRBV6-1|TRBD2
TGTGCCAGCATTACAAGCGGGAGGGCCGCCGAGCAGTACTTC
CASITSGRAAEQYF
>-|TRBJ2-4|TRBV5-6|-
TGTGCCAGCAGCTTGTGGGGAGCTAGCGCGAAAAACATTCAGTACTTC
CASSLWGASAKNIQYF
>-|TRBJ2-5|TRBV14|-
TGTGCCAGCAGCCAAGACACGGAATATCGGGAGACCCAGTACTTC
CASSQDTEYRETQYF
>-|TRBJ2-5|TRBV28|-
TGTGCCAGCAGTTTATCCGGGGAGACCCAGTACTTC
CASSLSGETQYF
>-|TRBJ2-2|TRBV2|TRBD1
TGTGCCAGCAGTGGGACAGGGAGGACCACCGGGGAGCTGTTTTTT
CASSGTGRTTGELFF